Presented here are 12 T cell receptor beta chains from one specimen sequenced in a study of tumor-infiltrating lymphocytes in primary liver carcinoma. Unsorted bulk tissue, roughly 20-32 mg of it, served as the source for co-extraction of RNA and DNA. From around 530 ng of total RNA, TCR beta-specific cDNA was reverse-transcribed using a constant-region primer. Slightly modified ARM-PCR served as the procedure for the TCR beta libraries. These libraries came from three rounds of nested multiplex PCR. The first two PCR rounds, roughly 10 cycles each, used TRBV1-TRBV30 forward primers and a C-beta reverse primer. MiXCR, applied by TCRdb to the multiplex PCR reads, yields one record per CDR3 protein. The repertoire holds some 180,000 distinct CDR3 sequences, with around four fifths as singletons. The material sequenced was tumor tissue from primary liver carcinoma. These TCRs come from a man aged 40-49 years with primary liver carcinoma and hepatitis B virus infection.

On this clonotype itself: A much larger clone sits a single nucleotide away, making a read error possible. Here the CDR3 reads CASSSGTAGETLFF. In DNA form, the CDR3 reads TGTGCCAGCAGCTCCGGGACAGCGGGTGAAACACTGTTTTTT. The chain joins TRBV7-9 to TRBJ1-4; 7 nucleotides line up with TRBD1. This CDR3 has 14 amino acids. Looked up from germline, CDR1 is SEHNR and CDR2 is FQNEAQ (reference sequence). Full variable domain (rest looked up from reference TRBV7-9 and TRBJ1-4): DTGVSQNPRHKITKRGQNVTFRCDPISEHNRLYWYRQTLGQGPEFLTYFQNEAQLEKSRLLSDRFSAERPKGSFSTLEIQRTEQGDSAMYLCASSSGTAGETLFFGSGTQLSVL.

This chain joins TRBV29-1 and TRBJ2-7; D uncertain. CDR1 is SQVTM, CDR2 ANQGSEA, per germline. CDR3 length: 16 residues. The CDR3 here is CRAMTSDTGTPYEQYF. DNA for the CDR3: TGCAGGGCCATGACATCTGATACCGGCACTCCCTACGAGCAGTACTTC.

Notes on this clonotype: The junction does not match germline at one end; this may be a read error. This chain connects TRBV5-6 to TRBJ2-5; unclear D gene. The CDR3 has 13 residues. Germline V CDR1 and CDR2: SGHDT, YYEEEE. For the CDR3, the DNA is TGTGCCGGCAGCCCTAACACCCGGGAGACCCAGTACTTC. Its translation is CAGSPNTRETQYF.

The V gene is TRBV29-1, the J gene TRBJ1-1; D ambiguous. V was clipped by 5 bases and J by 5 bases, with 12 bases between them. CDR3 size: 12 residues. CDR1 is SQVTM and CDR2 is ANQGSEA in the germline V gene. Here the CDR3 reads CSVPCGTTEAFF. The DNA for the CDR3 is TGCAGCGTTCCATGCGGCACGACTGAAGCTTTCTTT.

This clonotype was seen repeatedly, ten times or more. The rearrangement joins TRBV29-1 to TRBJ1-2, with 7 bases aligning to TRBD1. Trimming cost V 1 base and J 2 bases; bases outside gene matches: 4. The CDR3 length is 14 residues. Germline CDR1 is SQVTM and CDR2 is ANQGSEA. DNA for the CDR3: TGCAGCGTTGAAGGGGACAGTGGGAACTATGGCTACACCTTC. Amino acids: CSVEGDSGNYGYTF.

A word on this clonotype: It may be a read error: a sequence one base away is much more abundant. The chain is built from TRBV5-4 and TRBJ2-5; weak D call: TRBD1 (6 bases). This CDR3 has 15 residues. Germline-derived CDR1 and CDR2 are SGHNT and YYREEE (reference sequence). The CDR3 DNA is TGTGCCAGCAACTTGTTTTCAGGGGTGGGAGAGACCCAGTACTTC. This encodes CASNLFSGVGETQYF.

About this clonotype itself: A read error is possible here, since a much larger clone lies one base away. J is TRBJ1-5 and V is TRBV30; D possibly corresponds to TRBD1 (5 bases). Germline V gives CDR1 GTSNPN, CDR2 SVGIG (reference sequence). The CDR3 consists of 14 residues. The DNA for the CDR3 is TGTGCCTGGGGGGGGACTAACCTTAATCACCCCCAGCATTTT. Its translation: CAWGGTNLNHPQHF.

This clonotype came up a few times. A much more abundant neighbour one base away suggests this may be a read error. V is TRBV6-2 or TRBV6-3 and J is TRBJ1-1; 7 bases are a match to TRBD1. With V trimmed by 6 bases and J by 6 bases, 7 bases remained unmatched. CDR1 is MNHEY and CDR2 is SVGEGT in the germline V gene. CDR3 length: 13 amino acids. In DNA, the CDR3 is TGTGCCAGCAGGGAACAGGGGTTGGCTGAAGCTTTCTTT. This codes for CASREQGLAEAFF.

V and J are TRBV4-3 and TRBJ1-6, with D tentatively TRBD1 (5 bases). The CDR3 is made up of 18 amino acids. The germline V gene has CDR1 LGHNA and CDR2 YSLEER. As DNA, the CDR3 is TGCACCATCAGCGAAGATGGTGGCAGGGTCTCTTTCAATTCACCCCTCCACTTT. Residues: CTISEDGGRVSFNSPLHF.

V gene TRBV24-1 combines with J gene TRBJ1-2; 12 nucleotides match TRBD1. There are 17 residues in the CDR3. Per germline, CDR1 KGHDR and CDR2 SFDVKD. The J segment lost 4 bases and the V segment lost 3 bases, leaving 8 bases of the junction unmatched. In DNA form, the CDR3 reads TGTGCCACCAGTGATCCCCACCGGGACAGGGGGCTCTATGGCTACACCTTC. Translating it yields CATSDPHRDRGLYGYTF.

This chain links TRBV11-2 with TRBJ2-3; 11 positions match TRBD2. CDR3 length equals 19 residues. V shed 1 base and J 2 bases; nucleotides not matched to a gene: 11. Per the germline V gene, CDR1 is SGHAT and CDR2 is FQNNGV. CDR3 in amino acids: CASSLVTLAGGPITDTQYF. The CDR3 coding sequence is TGTGCCAGCAGCTTAGTCACATTAGCGGGAGGGCCGATCACAGATACGCAGTATTTT.

In the case of this clonotype: A much larger clone lies a single base off, so this may be a read error. The rearrangement uses TRBV7-9 and TRBJ1-6; 7 bases match TRBD1. The CDR3 sequence is 13 residues long. Trimming cost V 8 bases and J 10 bases; bases outside gene matches: 8. CDR1 and CDR2 (germline): SEHNR, FQNEAQ (reference sequence). CDR3 residues: CASRDREKSPLHF. DNA of the CDR3: TGTGCCAGCCGTGACAGGGAGAAATCACCCCTCCACTTT.